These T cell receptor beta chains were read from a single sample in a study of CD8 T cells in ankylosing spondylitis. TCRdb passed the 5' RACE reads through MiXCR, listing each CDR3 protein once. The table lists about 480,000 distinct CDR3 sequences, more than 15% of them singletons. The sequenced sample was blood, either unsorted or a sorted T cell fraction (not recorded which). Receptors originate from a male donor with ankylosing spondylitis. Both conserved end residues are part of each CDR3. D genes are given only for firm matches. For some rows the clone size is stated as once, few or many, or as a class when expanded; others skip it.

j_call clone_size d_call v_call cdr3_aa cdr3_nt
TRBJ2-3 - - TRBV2 CASSEIVSASTDTQYF TGTGCCAGCAGTGAGATTGTGAGCGCGAGCACAGATACGCAGTATTTT
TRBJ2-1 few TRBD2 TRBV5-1 CASSLGASGHEQFF TGCGCCAGCAGCTTGGGGGCTAGCGGACACGAGCAGTTCTTC
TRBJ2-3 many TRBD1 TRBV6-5 CASSYSSGQWVFDTQYF TGTGCCAGCAGTTACTCCTCGGGACAGTGGGTGTTTGATACGCAGTATTTT
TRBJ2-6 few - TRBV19 CASRPSSGANVLTF TGTGCCAGTAGGCCCAGCTCTGGGGCCAACGTCCTGACTTTC
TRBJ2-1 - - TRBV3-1 CATSHGDGAYNEQFF TGTGCCACCAGCCACGGAGACGGGGCCTACAATGAGCAGTTCTTC
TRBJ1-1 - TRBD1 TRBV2 CASRAGTGYTEAFF TGTGCCAGCAGGGCCGGGACAGGGTACACTGAAGCTTTCTTT
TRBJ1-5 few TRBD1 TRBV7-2 CASSLDRDRHQPQHF TGTGCCAGCAGCCTCGACAGGGACCGCCATCAGCCCCAGCATTTT
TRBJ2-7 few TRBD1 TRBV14 CASSQRPGQSTYEQYF TGTGCCAGCAGCCAACGGCCGGGACAGTCTACCTACGAGCAGTACTTC
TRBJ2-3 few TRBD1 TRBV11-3 CASSPLDRGTDTQYF TGTGCCAGCAGCCCCCTGGACAGGGGCACAGATACGCAGTATTTT
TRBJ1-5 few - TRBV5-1 CASSFGPPGQPQHF TGCGCCAGCAGCTTTGGGCCCCCGGGTCAGCCCCAGCATTTT
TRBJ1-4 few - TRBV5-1 CASSVGRVNEKLFF TGCGCCAGCAGCGTAGGACGAGTTAATGAAAAACTGTTTTTT
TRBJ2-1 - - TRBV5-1 CASSLMFGDEQFF TGCGCCAGCAGCTTGATGTTCGGCGATGAGCAGTTCTTC
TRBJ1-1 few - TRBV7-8 CASSLEGVGVNTEAFF TGTGCCAGCAGCTTAGAAGGGGTGGGGGTGAACACTGAAGCTTTCTTT
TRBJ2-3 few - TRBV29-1 CSVQWGDTQYF TGCAGCGTTCAGTGGGGAGATACGCAGTATTTT
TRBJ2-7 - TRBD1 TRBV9 CASSARPAGGYEQYF TGTGCCAGCAGCGCCAGGCCGGCAGGGGGCTACGAGCAGTACTTC
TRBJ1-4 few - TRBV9 CASTPGVSDHNEKLFF TGTGCCAGCACCCCAGGGGTATCGGACCATAATGAAAAACTGTTTTTT